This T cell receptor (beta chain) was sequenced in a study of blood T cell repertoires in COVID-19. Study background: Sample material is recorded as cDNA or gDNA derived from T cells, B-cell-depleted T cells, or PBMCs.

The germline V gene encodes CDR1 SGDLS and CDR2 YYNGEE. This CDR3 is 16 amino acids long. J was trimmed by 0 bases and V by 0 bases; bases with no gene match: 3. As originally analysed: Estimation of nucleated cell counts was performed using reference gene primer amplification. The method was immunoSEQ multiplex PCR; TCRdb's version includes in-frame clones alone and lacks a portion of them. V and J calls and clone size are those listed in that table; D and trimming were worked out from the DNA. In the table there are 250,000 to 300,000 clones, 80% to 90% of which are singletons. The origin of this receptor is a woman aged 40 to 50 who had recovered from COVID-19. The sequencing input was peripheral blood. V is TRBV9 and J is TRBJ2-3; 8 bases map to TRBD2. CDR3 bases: TGTGCCAGCAGCGTAGAGGGGACTAGAAGCACAGATACGCAGTATTTT. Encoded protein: CASSVEGTRSTDTQYF.